This T cell receptor beta chain is drawn from a study of T cells in Graves' hyperthyroidism and ophthalmopathy. General observations from the study: Patients with ophthalmopathy were separated from those with stable hyperthyroidism by a 13 V-J model.

The authors took PBMCs from 10 ml fresh peripheral blood. Amplified regions were TCR beta CDR3 sequences from RNA transcripts. With the HTBI primer set, the TCR CDR3 went through a first round of RT-PCR. Via MiXCR, TCRdb re-called the multiplex PCR reads, giving one row per CDR3 protein. The sample shows about 200,000 distinct CDR3 sequences, around 17% of them seen only once. This clonotype was seen many times. No antigen is known for it. Trimming at V came to 7 bases and at J to 5 bases, leaving 12 bases not matched to a gene. The germline gives CDR1 SQVTM, CDR2 ANQGSEA. The CDR3 sequence is 14 residues long.

This chain uses TRBV29-1 with TRBJ2-5; 8 nucleotides line up with TRBD1. The sequenced sample consisted of blood. The clonotype was recovered from a woman in her forties or fifties with Graves' hyperthyroidism. The CDR3 DNA follows: TGCAGCGCCCCGCAGGGGGCAAGGGTGGAGACCCAGTACTTC. Translating it yields CSAPQGARVETQYF.